This TCR beta chain originates from a study of OX40 agonist ivuxolimab in advanced cancers. The V gene's germline CDR1 is SGHVS and CDR2 FNYEAQ. The germline V and J ends were trimmed by 5 bases and 8 bases, with 9 bases remaining between them. This CDR3 has 12 amino acids. Repertoires were generated with immunoSEQ multiplex PCR, while TCRdb's copy carries only in-frame clones and drops some. Here the sample spans about 14,000 clones, around 82% being singletons. The chain has TRBV7-6 and TRBJ2-2; D is unclear. This receptor was taken from an adult with an advanced solid tumor such as melanoma, head and neck, liver or kidney cancer. The sample here was CD4+ or CD8+ T cells sorted from blood, taken in a trial of the OX40 agonist ivuxolimab. In DNA form, the CDR3 reads TGTGCCAGCAGCCCAGACGGGGGGGAGCTGTTTTTT. Translation: CASSPDGGELFF.